The 2 T cell receptor beta chains given below trace back to one sample, sequenced in a study of blood T cells in healthy people across ages. Sample-barcoded 5' priming and a J-beta primer mix drove a second PCR of 7 to 11 cycles. TCRdb reprocessed the 5' RACE reads with MiXCR, giving one entry per CDR3 protein. The sample lists around 900,000 distinct CDR3 sequences; 51% were seen once. The sample was blood. The receptors were sampled from a woman aged 55-75 years in good health.

This clonotype has a handful of counts. The rearrangement links TRBV3-1 to TRBJ2-4, with D hard to call. The CDR3 runs 16 residues. Germline values: CDR1 LGHDT, CDR2 YNNKEL (reference sequence). The V and J ends lost 4 bases and 0 bases respectively, with 13 bases between them. The CDR3 bases are TGTGCCAGCAGCCCTCGGGCGTCAATAGCCAAAAACATTCAGTACTTC. Amino acid sequence: CASSPRASIAKNIQYF.

The chain has TRBV4-2 and TRBJ1-5; a weak D match, TRBD1 (6 bases). The CDR3 sequence is 15 residues long. Germline loops: CDR1 LGHNA, CDR2 YNFKEQ. The germline V and J ends were trimmed by 1 base and 8 bases, with 15 bases remaining between them. The CDR3 DNA sequence: TGTGCCAGCAGCCAAGGTGGAAACAGGGAGGAGCCCCAGCATTTT. Its translation is CASSQGGNREEPQHF.